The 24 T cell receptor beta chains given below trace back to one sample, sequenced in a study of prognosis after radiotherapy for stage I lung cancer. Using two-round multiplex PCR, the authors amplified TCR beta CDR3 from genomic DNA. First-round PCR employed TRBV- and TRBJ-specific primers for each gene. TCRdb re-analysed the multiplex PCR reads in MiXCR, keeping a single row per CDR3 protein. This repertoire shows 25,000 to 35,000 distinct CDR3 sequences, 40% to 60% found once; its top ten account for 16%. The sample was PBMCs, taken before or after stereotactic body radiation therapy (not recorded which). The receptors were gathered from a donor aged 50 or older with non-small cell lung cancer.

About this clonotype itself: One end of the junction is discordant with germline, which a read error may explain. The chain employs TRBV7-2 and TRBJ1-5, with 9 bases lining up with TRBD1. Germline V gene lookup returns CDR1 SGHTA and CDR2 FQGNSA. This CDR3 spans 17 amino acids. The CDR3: CASSFPHRDRVNQPQHF. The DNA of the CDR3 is TGTGCCAGCAGCTTCCCTCACCGGGACAGGGTCAATCAGCCCCAGCACTTT. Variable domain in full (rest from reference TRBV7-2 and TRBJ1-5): GAGVSQSPSNKVTEKGKDVELRCDPISGHTALYWYRQSLGQGLEFLIYFQGNSAPDKSGLPSDRFSAERTGGSVSTLTIQRTQQEDSAVYLCASSFPHRDRVNQPQHFGDGTRLSIL.

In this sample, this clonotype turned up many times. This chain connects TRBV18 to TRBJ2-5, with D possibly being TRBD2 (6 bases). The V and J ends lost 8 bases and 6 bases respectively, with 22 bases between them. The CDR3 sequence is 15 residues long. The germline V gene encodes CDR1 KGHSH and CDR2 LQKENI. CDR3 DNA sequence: TGTGCCAGCCGCGATAGGCGAGTTGGAGGGCAGACCCAGTACTTC. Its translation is CASRDRRVGGQTQYF.

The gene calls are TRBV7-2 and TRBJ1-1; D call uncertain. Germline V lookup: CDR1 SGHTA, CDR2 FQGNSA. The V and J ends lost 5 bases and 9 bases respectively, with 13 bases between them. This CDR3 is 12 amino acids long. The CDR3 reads CASSPTQGKAFF. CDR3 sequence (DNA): TGTGCCAGCAGCCCTACACAAGGTAAAGCTTTCTTT.

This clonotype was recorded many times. CDR3 nucleotide sequence: TGTGCCAGTAGTACCCCCCACGTAGCGGGGCAAACAGATACGCAGTATTTT. Translated: CASSTPHVAGQTDTQYF. The chain uses TRBV19 and TRBJ2-3, with TRBD2 identical over 8 bases. This CDR3 region has 17 residues. V trimming: 4 bases; J trimming: 3 bases; junction bases outside the gene matches: 12. Germline CDR1 is LNHDA and CDR2 is SQIVND (reference sequence).

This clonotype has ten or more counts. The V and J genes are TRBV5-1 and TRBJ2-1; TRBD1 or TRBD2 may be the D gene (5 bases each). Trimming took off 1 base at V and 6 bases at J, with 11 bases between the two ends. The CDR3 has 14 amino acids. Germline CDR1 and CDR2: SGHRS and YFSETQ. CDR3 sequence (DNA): TGCGCCAGCAGCTTGCTTACGGGGCCCAATGAGCAGTTCTTC. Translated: CASSLLTGPNEQFF.

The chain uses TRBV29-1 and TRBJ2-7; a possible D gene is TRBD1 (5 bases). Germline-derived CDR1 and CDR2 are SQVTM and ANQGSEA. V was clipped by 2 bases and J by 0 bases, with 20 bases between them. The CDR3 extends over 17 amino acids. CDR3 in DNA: TGCAGCGTTGAATTGATTGGGGCGACCGAGAGCTCCTACGAGCAGTACTTC. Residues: CSVELIGATESSYEQYF.

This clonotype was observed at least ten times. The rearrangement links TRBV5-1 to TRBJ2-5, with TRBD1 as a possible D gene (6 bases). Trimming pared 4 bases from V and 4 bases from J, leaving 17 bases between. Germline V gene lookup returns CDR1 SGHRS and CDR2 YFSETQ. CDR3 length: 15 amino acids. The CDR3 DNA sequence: TGCGCCAGCAGCCCCGGGACAAGGGGTGGAGAGACCCAGTACTTC. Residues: CASSPGTRGGETQYF.

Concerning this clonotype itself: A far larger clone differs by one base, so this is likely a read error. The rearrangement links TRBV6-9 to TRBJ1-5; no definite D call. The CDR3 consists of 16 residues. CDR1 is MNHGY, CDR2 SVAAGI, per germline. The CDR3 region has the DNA TGTGCCAGCAGTTACTTTGACCTGAATAGCAATCAGCACCAGCATTTT. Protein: CASSYFDLNSNQHQHF.

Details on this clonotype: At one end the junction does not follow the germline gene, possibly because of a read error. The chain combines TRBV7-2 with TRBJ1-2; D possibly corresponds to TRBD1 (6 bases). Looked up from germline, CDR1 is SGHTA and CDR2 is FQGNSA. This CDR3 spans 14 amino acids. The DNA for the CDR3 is TGTGCCGGCAGCCCTCAACACGGGACAAGTGTCTACACCTTC. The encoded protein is CAGSPQHGTSVYTF. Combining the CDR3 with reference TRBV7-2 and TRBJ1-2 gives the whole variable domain GAGVSQSPSNKVTEKGKDVELRCDPISGHTALYWYRQSLGQGLEFLIYFQGNSAPDKSGLPSDRFSAERTGGSVSTLTIQRTQQEDSAVYLCAGSPQHGTSVYTFGSGTRLTVV.

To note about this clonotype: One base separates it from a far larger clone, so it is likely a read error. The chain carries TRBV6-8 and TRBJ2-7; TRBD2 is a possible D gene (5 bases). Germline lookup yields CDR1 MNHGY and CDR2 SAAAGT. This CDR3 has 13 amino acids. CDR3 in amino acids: CSSRTLLGYEQYF. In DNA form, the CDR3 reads TGTTCCAGCAGGACTCTTTTAGGCTACGAGCAGTACTTC.

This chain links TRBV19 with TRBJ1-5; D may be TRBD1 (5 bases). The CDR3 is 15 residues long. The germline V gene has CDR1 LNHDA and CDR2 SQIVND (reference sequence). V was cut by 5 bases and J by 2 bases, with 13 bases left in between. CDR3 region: CASSVTGDGNQPQHF. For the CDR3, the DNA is TGTGCCAGTAGTGTGACGGGGGATGGCAATCAGCCCCAGCATTTT.

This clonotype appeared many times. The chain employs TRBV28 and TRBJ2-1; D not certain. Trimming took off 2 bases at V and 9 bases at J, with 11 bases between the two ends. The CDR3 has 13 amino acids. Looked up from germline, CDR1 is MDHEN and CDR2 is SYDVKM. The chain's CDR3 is CASSLTNVGEQFF. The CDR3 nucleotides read TGTGCCAGCAGTTTAACCAACGTGGGTGAGCAGTTCTTC.

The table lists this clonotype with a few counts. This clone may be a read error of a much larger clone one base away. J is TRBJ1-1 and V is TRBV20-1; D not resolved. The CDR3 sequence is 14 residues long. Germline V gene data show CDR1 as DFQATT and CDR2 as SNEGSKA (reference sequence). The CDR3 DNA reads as TGCAGTGCCCGCATAGATGGCACTGGCACTGAATCTTTCTTT. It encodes CSARIDGTGTESFF.

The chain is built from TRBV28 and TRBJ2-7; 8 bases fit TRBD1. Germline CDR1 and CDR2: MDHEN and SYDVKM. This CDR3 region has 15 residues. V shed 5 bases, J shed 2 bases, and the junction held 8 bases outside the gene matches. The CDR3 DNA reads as TGTGCCAGCAGTACAACGGGACAGGTCGCCTACGAGCAGTACTTC. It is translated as CASSTTGQVAYEQYF.

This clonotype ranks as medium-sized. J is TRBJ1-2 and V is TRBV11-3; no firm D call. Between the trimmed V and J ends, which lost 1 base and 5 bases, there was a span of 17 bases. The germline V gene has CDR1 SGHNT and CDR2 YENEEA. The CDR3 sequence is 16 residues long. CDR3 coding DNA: TGTGCCAGCAGCTTAGGGGGATCCCTAGCTACATATGGCTACACCTTC. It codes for CASSLGGSLATYGYTF.

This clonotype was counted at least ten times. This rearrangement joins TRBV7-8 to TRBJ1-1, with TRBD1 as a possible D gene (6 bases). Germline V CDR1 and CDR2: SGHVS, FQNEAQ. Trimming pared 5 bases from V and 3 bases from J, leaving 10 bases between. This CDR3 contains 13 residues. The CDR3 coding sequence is TGTGCCAGCAGCATACAGGGATACACTGAAGCTTTCTTT. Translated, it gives CASSIQGYTEAFF. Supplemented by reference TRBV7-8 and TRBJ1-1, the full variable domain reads GAGVSQSPRYKVAKRGQDVALRCDPISGHVSLFWYQQALGQGPEFLTYFQNEAQLDKSGLPSDRFFAERPEGSVSTLKIQRTQQEDSAVYLCASSIQGYTEAFFGQGTRLTVV.

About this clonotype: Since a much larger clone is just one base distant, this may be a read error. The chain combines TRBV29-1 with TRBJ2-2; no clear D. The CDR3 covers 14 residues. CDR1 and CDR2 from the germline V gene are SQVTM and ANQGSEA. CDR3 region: CRVSSQAAPGELFF. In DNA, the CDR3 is TGCAGAGTGTCTAGTCAAGCCGCTCCCGGGGAGCTGTTTTTT.

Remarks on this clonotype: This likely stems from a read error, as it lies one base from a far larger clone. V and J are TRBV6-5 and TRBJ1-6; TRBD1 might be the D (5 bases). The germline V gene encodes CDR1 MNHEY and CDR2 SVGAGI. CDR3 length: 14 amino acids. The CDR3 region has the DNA TGTTCCAGCAGCGGACACTCCTATAATTCACCCCTCCACTTT. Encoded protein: CSSSGHSYNSPLHF.

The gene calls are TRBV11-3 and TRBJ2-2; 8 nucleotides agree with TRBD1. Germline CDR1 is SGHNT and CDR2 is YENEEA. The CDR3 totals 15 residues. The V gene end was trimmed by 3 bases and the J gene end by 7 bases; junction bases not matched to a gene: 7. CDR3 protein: CASSLVRGQSGELFF. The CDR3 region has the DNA TGTGCCAGCAGCTTGGTCAGGGGGCAAAGCGGGGAGCTGTTTTTT.

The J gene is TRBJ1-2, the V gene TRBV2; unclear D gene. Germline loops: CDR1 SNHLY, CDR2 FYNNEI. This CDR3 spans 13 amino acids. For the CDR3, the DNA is TGTGAAAGCGCGGAAGGCGCCAACTATGGCTACACCTTC. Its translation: CESAEGANYGYTF.

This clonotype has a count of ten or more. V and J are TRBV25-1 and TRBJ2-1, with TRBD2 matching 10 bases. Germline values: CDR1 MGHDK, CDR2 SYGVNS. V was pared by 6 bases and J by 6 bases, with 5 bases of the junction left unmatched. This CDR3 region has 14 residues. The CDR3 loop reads CASRQGLAANEQFF. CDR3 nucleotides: TGTGCCAGCAGACAAGGACTAGCGGCCAATGAGCAGTTCTTC.

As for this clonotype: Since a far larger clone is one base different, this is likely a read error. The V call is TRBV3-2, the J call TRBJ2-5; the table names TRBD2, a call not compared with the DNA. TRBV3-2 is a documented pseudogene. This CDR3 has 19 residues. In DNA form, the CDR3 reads TGTGCCAACAGTCAATGGGGACTAGCGGGAAGAAGTGAAAAAGAGACCCAGTACTTC. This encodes CANSQWGLAGRSEKETQYF.

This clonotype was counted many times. CDR3 nucleotides: TGTGCCAGCAGCGTAGATGGGCTAGCGGGGACACCCTACGAGCAGTACTTC. It specifies CASSVDGLAGTPYEQYF. J is TRBJ2-7 and V is TRBV9; 9 bases are shared with TRBD2. The CDR3 is made up of 17 amino acids. Germline V gives CDR1 SGDLS, CDR2 YYNGEE. J gave up 2 bases and V 0 bases, and 9 bases lay outside the gene matches.

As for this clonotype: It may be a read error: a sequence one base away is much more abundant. CDR3 sequence (DNA): TGTGCCAGCAGTGGGACAGGCCGACATACCCAGTACTTC. It encodes CASSGTGRHTQYF. V usage is TRBV27 and J usage is TRBJ2-5, with 8 nucleotides matching TRBD1. The CDR3 is 13 residues long. Per the germline V gene, CDR1 is MNHEY and CDR2 is SMNVEV (reference sequence). V was clipped by 5 bases and J by 8 bases; unmatched bases: 7.